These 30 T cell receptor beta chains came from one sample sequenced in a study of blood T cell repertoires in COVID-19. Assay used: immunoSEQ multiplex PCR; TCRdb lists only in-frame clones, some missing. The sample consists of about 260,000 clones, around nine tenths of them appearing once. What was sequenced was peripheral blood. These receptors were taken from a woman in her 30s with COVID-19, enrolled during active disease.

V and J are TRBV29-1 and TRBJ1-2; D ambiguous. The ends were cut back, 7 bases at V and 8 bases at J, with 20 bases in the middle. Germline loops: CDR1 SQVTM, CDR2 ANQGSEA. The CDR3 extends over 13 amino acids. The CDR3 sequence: CSGFLGIREGYTF. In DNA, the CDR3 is TGCAGCGGATTTCTCGGCATCCGGGAGGGCTACACCTTC.

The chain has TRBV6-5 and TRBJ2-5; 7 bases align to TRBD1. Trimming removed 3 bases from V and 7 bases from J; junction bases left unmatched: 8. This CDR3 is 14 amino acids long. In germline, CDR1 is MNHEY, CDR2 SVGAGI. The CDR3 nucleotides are TGTGCCAGCAGTTATGACAGGGCTGGTGGGACCCAGTACTTC. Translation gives CASSYDRAGGTQYF.

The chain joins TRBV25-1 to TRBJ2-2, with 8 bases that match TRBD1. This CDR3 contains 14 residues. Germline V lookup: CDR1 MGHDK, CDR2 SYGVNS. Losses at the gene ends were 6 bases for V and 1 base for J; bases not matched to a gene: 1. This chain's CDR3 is CASRDRVNTGELFF. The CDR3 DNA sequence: TGTGCCAGCAGGGACAGGGTGAACACCGGGGAGCTGTTTTTT. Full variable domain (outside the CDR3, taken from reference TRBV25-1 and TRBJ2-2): EADIYQTPRYLVIGTGKKITLECSQTMGHDKMYWYQQDPGMELHLIHYSYGVNSTEKGDLSSESTVSRIRTEHFPLTLESARPSHTSQYLCASRDRVNTGELFFGEGSRLTVL.

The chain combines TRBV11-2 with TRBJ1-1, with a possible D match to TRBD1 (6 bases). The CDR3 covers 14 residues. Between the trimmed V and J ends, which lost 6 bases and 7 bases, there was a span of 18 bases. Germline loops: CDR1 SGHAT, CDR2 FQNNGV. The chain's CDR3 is CASSLGGGRIEAFF. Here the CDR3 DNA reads TGTGCCAGCAGTCTAGGGGGGGGGCGCATTGAAGCTTTCTTT.

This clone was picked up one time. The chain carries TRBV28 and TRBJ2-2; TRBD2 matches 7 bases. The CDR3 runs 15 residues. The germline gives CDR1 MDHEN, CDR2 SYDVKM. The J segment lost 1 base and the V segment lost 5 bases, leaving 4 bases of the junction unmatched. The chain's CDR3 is CASSSGALNTGELFF. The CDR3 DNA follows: TGTGCCAGCAGTAGCGGGGCCTTGAACACCGGGGAGCTGTTTTTT.

For the CDR3, the DNA is TGCGCCAGCAGCCAAGATCGGGGAGGTGGAGTCAATGAGCAGTTCTTC. Its protein product is CASSQDRGGGVNEQFF. V is TRBV4-1 and J is TRBJ2-1, with D possibly TRBD2 on 6 matching bases. CDR3 length equals 16 residues. Trimming removed 0 bases from V and 6 bases from J, with 15 bases in between. CDR1 is MGHRA and CDR2 is YSYEKL in the germline V gene.

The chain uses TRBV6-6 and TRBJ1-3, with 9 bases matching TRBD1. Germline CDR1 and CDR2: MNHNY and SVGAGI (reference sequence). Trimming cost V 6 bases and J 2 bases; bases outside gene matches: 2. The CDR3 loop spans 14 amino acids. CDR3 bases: TGTGCCAGCAGGCGGACAGGGGCTGGAAACACCATATATTTT. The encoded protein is CASRRTGAGNTIYF.

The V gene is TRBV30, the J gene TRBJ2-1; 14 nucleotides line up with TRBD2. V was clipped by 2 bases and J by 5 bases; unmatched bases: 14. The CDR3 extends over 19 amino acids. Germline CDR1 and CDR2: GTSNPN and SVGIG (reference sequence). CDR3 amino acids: CAWSRPGTSGSKRNNEQFF. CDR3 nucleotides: TGTGCCTGGAGTCGCCCCGGGACTAGCGGGAGTAAAAGGAACAATGAGCAGTTCTTC.

CDR3 nucleotide sequence: TGTGCCAGCAGCTCCCGGACAGGGTTCGGCGAGCAGTACTTC. This encodes CASSSRTGFGEQYF. J is TRBJ2-7 and V is TRBV13; 8 bases agree with TRBD1. The length of the CDR3 is 14 residues. Per the germline V gene, CDR1 is PRHDT and CDR2 is FYEKMQ (reference sequence). The junction had 8 bases not matched to a gene; V was cut back by 4 bases and J by 6 bases.

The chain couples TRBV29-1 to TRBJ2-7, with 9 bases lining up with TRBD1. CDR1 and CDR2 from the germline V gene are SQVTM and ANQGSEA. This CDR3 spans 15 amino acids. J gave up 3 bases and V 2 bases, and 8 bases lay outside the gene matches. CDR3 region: CSVELRQGEHYEQYF. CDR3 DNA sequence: TGCAGCGTTGAACTCCGACAGGGGGAGCACTACGAGCAGTACTTC.

CDR3 bases: TGTGCCAGCAGTTCGACGGGACTCCCGAGCAGCACGCAGTATTTT. This encodes CASSSTGLPSSTQYF. This chain links TRBV6-2 or TRBV6-3 with TRBJ2-3, with D possibly TRBD2 on 6 matching bases. The CDR3 is 15 residues long. The V end was cut by 4 bases, the J end by 9 bases, with 20 bases between. Germline values: CDR1 MNHEY, CDR2 SVGEGT.

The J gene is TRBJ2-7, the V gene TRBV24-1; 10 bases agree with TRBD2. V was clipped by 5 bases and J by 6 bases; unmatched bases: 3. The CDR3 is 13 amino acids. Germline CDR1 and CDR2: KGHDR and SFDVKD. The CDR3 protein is CATSGAGGGEQYF. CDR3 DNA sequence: TGTGCCACCAGTGGAGCGGGAGGGGGCGAGCAGTACTTC.

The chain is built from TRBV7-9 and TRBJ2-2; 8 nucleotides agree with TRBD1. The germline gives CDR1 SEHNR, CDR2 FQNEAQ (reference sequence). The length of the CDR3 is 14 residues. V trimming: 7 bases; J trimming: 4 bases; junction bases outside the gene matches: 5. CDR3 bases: TGTGCCAGCATTCGACAGGGGACCACCGGGGAGCTGTTTTTT. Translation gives CASIRQGTTGELFF.

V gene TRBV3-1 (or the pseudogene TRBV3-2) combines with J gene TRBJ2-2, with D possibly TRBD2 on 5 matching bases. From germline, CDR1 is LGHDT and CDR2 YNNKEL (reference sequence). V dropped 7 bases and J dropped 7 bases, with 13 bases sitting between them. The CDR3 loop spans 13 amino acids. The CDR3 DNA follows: TGTGCCAGCACCCAGGCCCGGGGCGGGGAGCTGTTTTTT. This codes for CASTQARGGELFF.

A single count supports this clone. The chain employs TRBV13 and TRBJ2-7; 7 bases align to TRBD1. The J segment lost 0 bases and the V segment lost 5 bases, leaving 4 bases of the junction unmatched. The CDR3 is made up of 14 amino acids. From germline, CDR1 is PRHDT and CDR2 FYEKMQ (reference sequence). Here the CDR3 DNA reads TGTGCCAGCAGCCCCCGGGACAGCTCCTACGAGCAGTACTTC. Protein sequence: CASSPRDSSYEQYF.

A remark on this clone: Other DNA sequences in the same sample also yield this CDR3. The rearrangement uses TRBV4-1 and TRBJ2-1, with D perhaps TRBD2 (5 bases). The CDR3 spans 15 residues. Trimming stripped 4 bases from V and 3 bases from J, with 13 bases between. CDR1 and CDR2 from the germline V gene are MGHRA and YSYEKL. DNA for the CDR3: TGCGCCAGCAGCCCAAGAGGACTCGACTACAATGAGCAGTTCTTC. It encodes CASSPRGLDYNEQFF.

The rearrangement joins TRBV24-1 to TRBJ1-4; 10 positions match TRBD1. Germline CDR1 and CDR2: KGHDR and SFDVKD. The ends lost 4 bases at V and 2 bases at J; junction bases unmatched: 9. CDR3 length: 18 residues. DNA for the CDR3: TGTGCCACCAGTGACTGCCCGGGACAGGGGTGGACTAATGAAAAACTGTTTTTT. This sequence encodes CATSDCPGQGWTNEKLFF.

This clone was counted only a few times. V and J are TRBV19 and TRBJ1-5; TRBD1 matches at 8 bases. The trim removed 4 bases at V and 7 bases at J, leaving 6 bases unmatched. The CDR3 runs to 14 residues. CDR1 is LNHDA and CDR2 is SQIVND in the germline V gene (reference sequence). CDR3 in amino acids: CASSNQGAGQPQHF. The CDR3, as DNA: TGTGCCAGTAGTAACCAGGGGGCAGGGCAGCCCCAGCATTTT.

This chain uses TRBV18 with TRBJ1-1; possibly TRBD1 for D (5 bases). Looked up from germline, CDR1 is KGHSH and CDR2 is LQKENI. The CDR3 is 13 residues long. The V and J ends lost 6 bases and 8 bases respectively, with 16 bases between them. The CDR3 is CASSLGANEEAFF. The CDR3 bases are TGTGCCAGCTCTCTTGGGGCAAATGAGGAAGCTTTCTTT.

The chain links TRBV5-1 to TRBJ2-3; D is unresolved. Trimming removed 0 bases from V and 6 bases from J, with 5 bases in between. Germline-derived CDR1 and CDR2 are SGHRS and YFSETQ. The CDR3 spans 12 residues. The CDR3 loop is CASSLDLDTQYF. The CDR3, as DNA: TGCGCCAGCAGCTTGGACTTGGATACGCAGTATTTT.

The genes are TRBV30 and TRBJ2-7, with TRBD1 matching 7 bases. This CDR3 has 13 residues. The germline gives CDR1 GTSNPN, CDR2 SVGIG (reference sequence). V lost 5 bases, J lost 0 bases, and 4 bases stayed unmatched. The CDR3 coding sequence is TGTGCCTGGGACCGGGACAGCTCCTACGAGCAGTACTTC. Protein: CAWDRDSSYEQYF.

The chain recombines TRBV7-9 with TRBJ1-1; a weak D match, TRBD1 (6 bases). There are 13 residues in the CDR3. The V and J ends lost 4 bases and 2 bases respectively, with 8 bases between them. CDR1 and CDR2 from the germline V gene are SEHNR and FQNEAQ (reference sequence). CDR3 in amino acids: CASSSGVNTEAFF. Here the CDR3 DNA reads TGTGCCAGCAGCTCAGGGGTTAACACTGAAGCTTTCTTT.

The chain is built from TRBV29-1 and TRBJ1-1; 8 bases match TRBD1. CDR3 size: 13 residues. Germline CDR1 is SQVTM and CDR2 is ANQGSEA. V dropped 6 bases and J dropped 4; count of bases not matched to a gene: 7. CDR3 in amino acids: CSVKPTGGTEAFF. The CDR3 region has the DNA TGCAGCGTAAAACCCACAGGGGGCACTGAAGCTTTCTTT.

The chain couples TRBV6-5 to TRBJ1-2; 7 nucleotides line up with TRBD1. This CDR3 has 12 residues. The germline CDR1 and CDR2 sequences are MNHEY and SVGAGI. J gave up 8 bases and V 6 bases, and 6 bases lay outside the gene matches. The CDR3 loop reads CASRGDSLGYTF. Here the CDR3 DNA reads TGTGCCAGCAGAGGGGACAGCCTCGGCTACACCTTC.

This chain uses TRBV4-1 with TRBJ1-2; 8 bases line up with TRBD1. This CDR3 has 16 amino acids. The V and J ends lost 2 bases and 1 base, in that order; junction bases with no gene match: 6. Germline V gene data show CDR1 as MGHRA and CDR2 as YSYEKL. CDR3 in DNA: TGCGCCAGCAGCCAAAAACCGACAGGGGATAACTATGGCTACACCTTC. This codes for CASSQKPTGDNYGYTF.

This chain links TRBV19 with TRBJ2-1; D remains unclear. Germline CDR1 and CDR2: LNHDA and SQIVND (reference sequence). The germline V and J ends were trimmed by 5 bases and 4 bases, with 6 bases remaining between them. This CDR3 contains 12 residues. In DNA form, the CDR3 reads TGTGCCAGTAGTCGGTCTTACAATGAGCAGTTCTTC. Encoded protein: CASSRSYNEQFF. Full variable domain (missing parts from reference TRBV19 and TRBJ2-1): DGGITQSPKYLFRKEGQNVTLSCEQNLNHDAMYWYRQDPGQGLRLIYYSQIVNDFQKGDIAEGYSVSREKKESFPLTVTSAQKNPTAFYLCASSRSYNEQFFGPGTRLTVL.

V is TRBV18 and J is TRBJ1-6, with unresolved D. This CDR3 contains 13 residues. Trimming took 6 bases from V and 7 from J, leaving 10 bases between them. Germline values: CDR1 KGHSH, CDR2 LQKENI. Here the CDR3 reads CASSPGGNSPLHF. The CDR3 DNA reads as TGTGCCAGCTCTCCAGGCGGGAATTCACCCCTCCACTTT. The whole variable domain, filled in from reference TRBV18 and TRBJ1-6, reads NAGVMQNPRHLVRRRGQEARLRCSPMKGHSHVYWYRQLPEEGLKFMVYLQKENIIDESGMPKERFSAEFPKEGPSILRIQQVVRGDSAAYFCASSPGGNSPLHFGNGTRLTVT.

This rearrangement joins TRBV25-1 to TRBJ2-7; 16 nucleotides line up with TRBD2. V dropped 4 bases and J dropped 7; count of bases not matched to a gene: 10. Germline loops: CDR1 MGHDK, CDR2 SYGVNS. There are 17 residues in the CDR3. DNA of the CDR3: TGTGCCAGCAGTGTTGCTCTGGGACTAGCGGGAGGGCAAGAGCAGTACTTC. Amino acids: CASSVALGLAGGQEQYF.

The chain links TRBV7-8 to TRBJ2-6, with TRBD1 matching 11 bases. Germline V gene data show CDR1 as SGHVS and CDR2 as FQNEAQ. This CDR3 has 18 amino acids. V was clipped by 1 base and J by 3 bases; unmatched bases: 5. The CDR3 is CASSLEGQGVHGANVLTF. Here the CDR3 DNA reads TGTGCCAGCAGCTTAGAGGGACAGGGGGTGCATGGGGCCAACGTCCTGACTTTC.

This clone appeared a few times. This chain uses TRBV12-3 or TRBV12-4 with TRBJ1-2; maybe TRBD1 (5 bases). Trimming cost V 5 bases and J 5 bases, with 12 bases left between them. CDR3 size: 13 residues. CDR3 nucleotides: TGTGCCAGCAGTACCAGGGTAGGGTATGGCTACACCTTC. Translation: CASSTRVGYGYTF.